The text below deals with one T cell receptor (beta chain). This CDR3 contains 18 residues. Germline assignment: CDR1 MNHEY and CDR2 SMNVEV (reference sequence). Trimming pared 2 bases from V and 3 bases from J, leaving 22 bases between. This entry comes from a study of blood T cell repertoires in COVID-19. The overall study: Sites in the United States, Italy and Spain provided acute and convalescent COVID-19 samples. The analysed material was cDNA or gDNA that came from T cells, B-cell-depleted T cells, or PBMCs.

Authors' data handling: Nucleated cell counts were estimated from reference gene primer amplification. The table came from immunoSEQ multiplex PCR; TCRdb's copy has only in-frame clones and leaves some out. V and J calls and clone size are copied from that table; D and trimming were computed from the DNA. The table has 200,000 to 300,000 clones, around 88% seen once. This sequence was found in a woman aged 25 to 45 who had recovered from COVID-19. This chain uses TRBV27 with TRBJ2-5; perhaps TRBD1 as D (6 bases). Sequenced: peripheral blood. As DNA, the CDR3 is TGTGCCAGCAGTTTAATTGGCCTGGACCAAGGGGGTAAAGAGACCCAGTACTTC. Translating gives CASSLIGLDQGGKETQYF.